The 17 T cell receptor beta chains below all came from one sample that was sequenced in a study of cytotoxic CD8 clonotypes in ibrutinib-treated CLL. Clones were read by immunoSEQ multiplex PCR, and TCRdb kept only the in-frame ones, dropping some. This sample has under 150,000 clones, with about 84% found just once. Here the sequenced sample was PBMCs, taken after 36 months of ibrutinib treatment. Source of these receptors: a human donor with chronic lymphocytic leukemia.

CDR3 DNA: TGTGCCAGCAGCTCCCCCCTAGCGGGAGGAAGATCCTACGAGCAGTACTTC. Translation gives CASSSPLAGGRSYEQYF. The V and J genes are TRBV7-8 and TRBJ2-7; TRBD2 matches at 11 bases. The trim removed 4 bases at V and 1 base at J, leaving 9 bases unmatched. CDR1 and CDR2 from the germline V gene are SGHVS and FQNEAQ. The CDR3 sequence is 17 residues long.

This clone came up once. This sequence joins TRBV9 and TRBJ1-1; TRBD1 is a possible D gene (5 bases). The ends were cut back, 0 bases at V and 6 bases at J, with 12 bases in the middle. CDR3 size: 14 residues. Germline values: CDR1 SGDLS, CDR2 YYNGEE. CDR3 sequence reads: CASSVDGGRAEAFF. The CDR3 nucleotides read TGTGCCAGCAGCGTAGACGGGGGTAGGGCTGAAGCTTTCTTT.

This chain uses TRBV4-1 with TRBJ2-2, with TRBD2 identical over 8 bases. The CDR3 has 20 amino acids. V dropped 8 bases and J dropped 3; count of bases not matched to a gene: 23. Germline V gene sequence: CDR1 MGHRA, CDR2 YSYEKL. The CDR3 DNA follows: TGCGCCAGCTCCTCAAGACCCGGCGGAATTAGCGGGATTTACACCGGGGAGCTGTTTTTT. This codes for CASSSRPGGISGIYTGELFF.

The CDR3 loop reads CASSQGKARAVNTEAFF. The CDR3 DNA is TGCGCCAGCAGCCAAGGGAAAGCCAGGGCGGTGAACACTGAAGCTTTCTTT. The chain is built from TRBV4-1 and TRBJ1-1, with D possibly being TRBD1 (5 bases). Looked up from germline, CDR1 is MGHRA and CDR2 is YSYEKL. The CDR3 totals 17 residues. Trimming removed 1 base from V and 0 bases from J, with 15 bases in between.

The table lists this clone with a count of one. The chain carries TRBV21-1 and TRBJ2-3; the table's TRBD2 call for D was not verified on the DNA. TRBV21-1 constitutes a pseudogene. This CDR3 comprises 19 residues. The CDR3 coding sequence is TGTGCCAGCAGCCCTTGGACTAGCGGGGGCTTCTTATTATCAGATACGCAGTATTTT. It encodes CASSPWTSGGFLLSDTQYF.

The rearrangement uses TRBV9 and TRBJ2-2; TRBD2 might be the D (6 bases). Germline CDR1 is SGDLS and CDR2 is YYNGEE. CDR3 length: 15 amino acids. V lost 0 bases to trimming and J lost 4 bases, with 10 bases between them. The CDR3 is CASSVGPGATGELFF. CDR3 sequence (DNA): TGTGCCAGCAGCGTAGGCCCGGGAGCCACCGGGGAGCTGTTTTTT.

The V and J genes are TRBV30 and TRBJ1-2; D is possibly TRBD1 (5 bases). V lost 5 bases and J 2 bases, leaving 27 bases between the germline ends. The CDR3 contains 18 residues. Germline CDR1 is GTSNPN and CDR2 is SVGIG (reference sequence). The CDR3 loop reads CAWVVPGTDPHRNYGYTF. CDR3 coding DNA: TGTGCCTGGGTCGTCCCCGGGACCGATCCCCATCGGAACTATGGCTACACCTTC.

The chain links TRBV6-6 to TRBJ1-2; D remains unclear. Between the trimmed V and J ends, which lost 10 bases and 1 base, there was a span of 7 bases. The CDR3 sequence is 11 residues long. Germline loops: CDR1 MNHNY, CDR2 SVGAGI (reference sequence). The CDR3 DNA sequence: TGTGCCACTCAGGATAACTATGGCTACACCTTC. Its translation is CATQDNYGYTF.

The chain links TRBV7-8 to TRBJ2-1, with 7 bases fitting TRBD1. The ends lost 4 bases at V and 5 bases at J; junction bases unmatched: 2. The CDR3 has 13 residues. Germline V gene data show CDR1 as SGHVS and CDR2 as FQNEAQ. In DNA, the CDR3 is TGTGCCAGCAGCTGGGACAGAAACAATGAGCAGTTCTTC. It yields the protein CASSWDRNNEQFF.

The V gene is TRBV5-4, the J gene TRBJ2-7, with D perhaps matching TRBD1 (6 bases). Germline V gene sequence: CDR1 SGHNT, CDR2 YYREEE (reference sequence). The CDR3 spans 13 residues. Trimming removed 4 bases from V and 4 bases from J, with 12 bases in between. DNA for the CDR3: TGTGCCAGCAGCGTGGGGGCTCGGTACGAGCAGTACTTC. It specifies CASSVGARYEQYF.

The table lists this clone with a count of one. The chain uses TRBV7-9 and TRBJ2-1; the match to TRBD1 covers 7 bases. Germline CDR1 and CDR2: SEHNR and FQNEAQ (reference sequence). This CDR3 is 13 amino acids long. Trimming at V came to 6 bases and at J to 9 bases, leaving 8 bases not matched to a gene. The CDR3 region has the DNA TGTGCCAGCAGTAGGACAGGTGGCAGTGAGCAGTTCTTC. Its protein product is CASSRTGGSEQFF.

CDR3 region: CASSLAGNTGELFF. The CDR3 DNA follows: TGTGCCAGTAGCCTGGCCGGAAACACCGGGGAGCTGTTTTTT. The genes are TRBV19 and TRBJ2-2; D is unresolved. CDR1 LNHDA and CDR2 SQIVND come from the germline V gene (reference sequence). The CDR3 contains 14 residues. V was trimmed by 6 bases and J by 2 bases, leaving 10 bases between them. The complete variable domain, with remaining parts taken from reference TRBV19 and TRBJ2-2, reads DGGITQSPKYLFRKEGQNVTLSCEQNLNHDAMYWYRQDPGQGLRLIYYSQIVNDFQKGDIAEGYSVSREKKESFPLTVTSAQKNPTAFYLCASSLAGNTGELFFGEGSRLTVL.

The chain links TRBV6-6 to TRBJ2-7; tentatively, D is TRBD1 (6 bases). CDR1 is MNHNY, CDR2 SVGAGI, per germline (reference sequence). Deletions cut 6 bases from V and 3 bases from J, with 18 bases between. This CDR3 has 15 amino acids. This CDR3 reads CASSPRTGTYYEQYF. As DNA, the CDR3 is TGTGCCAGCAGCCCTCGAACAGGGACCTACTACGAGCAGTACTTC.

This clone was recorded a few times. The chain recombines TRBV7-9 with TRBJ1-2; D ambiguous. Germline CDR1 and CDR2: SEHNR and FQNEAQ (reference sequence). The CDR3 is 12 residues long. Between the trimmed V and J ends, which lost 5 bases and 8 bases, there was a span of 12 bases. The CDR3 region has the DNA TGTGCCAGCAGCACTGGACGTGGAGGCTACACCTTC. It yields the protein CASSTGRGGYTF. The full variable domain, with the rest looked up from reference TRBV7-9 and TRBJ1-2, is DTGVSQNPRHKITKRGQNVTFRCDPISEHNRLYWYRQTLGQGPEFLTYFQNEAQLEKSRLLSDRFSAERPKGSFSTLEIQRTEQGDSAMYLCASSTGRGGYTFGSGTRLTVV.

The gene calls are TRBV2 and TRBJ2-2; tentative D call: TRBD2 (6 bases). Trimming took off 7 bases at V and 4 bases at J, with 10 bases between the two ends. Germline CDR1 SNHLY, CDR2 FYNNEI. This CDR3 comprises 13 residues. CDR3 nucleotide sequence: TGTGCCAGCACGGGACTCCTCACCGGGGAGCTGTTTTTT. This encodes CASTGLLTGELFF.

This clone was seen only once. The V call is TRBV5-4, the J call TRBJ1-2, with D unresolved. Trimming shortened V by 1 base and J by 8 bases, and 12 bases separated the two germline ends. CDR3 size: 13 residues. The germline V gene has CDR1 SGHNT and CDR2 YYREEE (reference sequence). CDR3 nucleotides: TGTGCCAGCAGCTTGAAAGGCGCTCCGGGCTACACCTTC. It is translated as CASSLKGAPGYTF.

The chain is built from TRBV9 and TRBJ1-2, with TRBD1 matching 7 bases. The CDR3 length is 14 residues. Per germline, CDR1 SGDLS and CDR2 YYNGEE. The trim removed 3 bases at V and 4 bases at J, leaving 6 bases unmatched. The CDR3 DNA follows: TGTGCCAGCAGCGGCACCGGGACAGCCTATGGCTACACCTTC. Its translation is CASSGTGTAYGYTF.